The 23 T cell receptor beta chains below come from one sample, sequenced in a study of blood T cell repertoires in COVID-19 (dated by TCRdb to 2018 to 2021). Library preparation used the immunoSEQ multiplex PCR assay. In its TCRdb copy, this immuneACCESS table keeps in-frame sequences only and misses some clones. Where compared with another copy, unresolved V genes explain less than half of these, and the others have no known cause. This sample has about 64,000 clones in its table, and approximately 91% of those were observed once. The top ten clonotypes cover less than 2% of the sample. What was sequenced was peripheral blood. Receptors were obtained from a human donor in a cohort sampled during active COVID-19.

The CDR3 DNA reads as TGTGCCAGCAGTTTAATTAGTAGCGGGAACGCCGAGCAGTACTTC. It is translated as CASSLISSGNAEQYF. The gene calls are TRBV28 and TRBJ2-7; 8 bases line up with TRBD2. V trimming: 2 bases; J trimming: 6 bases; junction bases outside the gene matches: 9. Germline CDR1 reads MDHEN; CDR2 reads SYDVKM. CDR3 length: 15 residues.

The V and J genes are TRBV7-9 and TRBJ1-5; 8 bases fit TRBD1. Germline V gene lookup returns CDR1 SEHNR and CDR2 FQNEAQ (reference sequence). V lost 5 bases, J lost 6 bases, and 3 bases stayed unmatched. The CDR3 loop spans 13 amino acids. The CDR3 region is CASSPDRAQPQHF. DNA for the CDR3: TGTGCCAGCAGCCCGGACAGGGCTCAGCCCCAGCATTTT.

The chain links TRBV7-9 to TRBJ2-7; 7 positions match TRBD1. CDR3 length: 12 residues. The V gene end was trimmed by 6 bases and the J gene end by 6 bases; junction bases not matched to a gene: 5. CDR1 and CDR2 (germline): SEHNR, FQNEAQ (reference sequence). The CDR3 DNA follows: TGTGCCAGCAGTTTAACAGGGGTCGAGCAGTACTTC. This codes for CASSLTGVEQYF. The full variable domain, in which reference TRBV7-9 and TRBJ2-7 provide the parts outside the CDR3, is DTGVSQNPRHKITKRGQNVTFRCDPISEHNRLYWYRQTLGQGPEFLTYFQNEAQLEKSRLLSDRFSAERPKGSFSTLEIQRTEQGDSAMYLCASSLTGVEQYFGPGTRLTVT.

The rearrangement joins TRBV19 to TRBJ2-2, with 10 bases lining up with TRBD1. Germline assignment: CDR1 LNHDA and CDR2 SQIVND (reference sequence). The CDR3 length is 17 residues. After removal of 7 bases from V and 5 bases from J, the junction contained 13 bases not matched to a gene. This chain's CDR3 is CASKVTGGALGTGELFF. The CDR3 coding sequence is TGTGCCAGTAAAGTGACAGGGGGCGCTTTGGGGACCGGGGAGCTGTTTTTT.

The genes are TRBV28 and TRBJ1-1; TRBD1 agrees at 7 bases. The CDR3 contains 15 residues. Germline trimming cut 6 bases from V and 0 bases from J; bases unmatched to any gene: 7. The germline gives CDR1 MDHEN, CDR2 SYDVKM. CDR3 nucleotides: TGTGCCAGCAGCTCTAGACAGGGTATGAACACTGAAGCTTTCTTT. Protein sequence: CASSSRQGMNTEAFF.

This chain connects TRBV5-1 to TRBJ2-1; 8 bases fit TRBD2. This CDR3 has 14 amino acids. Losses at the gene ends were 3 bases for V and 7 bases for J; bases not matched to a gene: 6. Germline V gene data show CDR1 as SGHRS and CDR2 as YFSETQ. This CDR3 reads CASSSSGSQNEQFF. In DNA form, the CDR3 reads TGCGCCAGCAGCTCCAGCGGGAGCCAAAATGAGCAGTTCTTC.

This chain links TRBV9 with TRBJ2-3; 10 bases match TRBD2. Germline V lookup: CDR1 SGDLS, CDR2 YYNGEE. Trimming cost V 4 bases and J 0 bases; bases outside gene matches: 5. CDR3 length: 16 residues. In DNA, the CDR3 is TGTGCCAGCAGCCCTGGGACTAGCGCGAGCACAGATACGCAGTATTTT. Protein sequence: CASSPGTSASTDTQYF.

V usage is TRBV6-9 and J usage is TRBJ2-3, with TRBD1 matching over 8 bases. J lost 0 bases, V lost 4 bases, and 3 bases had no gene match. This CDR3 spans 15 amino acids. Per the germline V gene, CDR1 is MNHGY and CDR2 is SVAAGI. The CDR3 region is CASSSRDRSTDTQYF. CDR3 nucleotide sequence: TGTGCCAGCAGTTCCCGGGACAGGAGCACAGATACGCAGTATTTT.

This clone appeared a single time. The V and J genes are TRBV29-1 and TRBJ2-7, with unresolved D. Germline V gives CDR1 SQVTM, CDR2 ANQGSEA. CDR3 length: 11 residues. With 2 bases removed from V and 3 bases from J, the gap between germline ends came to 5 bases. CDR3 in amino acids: CSVESYYEQYF. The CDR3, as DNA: TGCAGCGTTGAAAGCTACTACGAGCAGTACTTC.

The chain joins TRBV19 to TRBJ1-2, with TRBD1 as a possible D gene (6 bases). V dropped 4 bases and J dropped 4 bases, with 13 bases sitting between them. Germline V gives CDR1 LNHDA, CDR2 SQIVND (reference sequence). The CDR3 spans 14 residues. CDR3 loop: CASSRAGVTYGYTF. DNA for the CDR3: TGTGCCAGTAGTAGGGCAGGGGTCACCTATGGCTACACCTTC.

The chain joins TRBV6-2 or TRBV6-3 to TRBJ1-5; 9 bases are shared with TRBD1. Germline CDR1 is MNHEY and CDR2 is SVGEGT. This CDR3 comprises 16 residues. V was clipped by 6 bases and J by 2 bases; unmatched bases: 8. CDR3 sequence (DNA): TGTGCCAGCAGCGCAGGGTGGACAGGGGGCAATCAGCCCCAGCATTTT. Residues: CASSAGWTGGNQPQHF.

Here the CDR3 DNA reads TGTGCCAGCAGCTTAGATACCGCCACAGAGCAGTACTTC. Protein product: CASSLDTATEQYF. J is TRBJ2-7 and V is TRBV7-7; D uncertain. Per the germline V gene, CDR1 is SSHAT and CDR2 is FNYEAQ (reference sequence). The length of the CDR3 is 13 residues. Trimming cost V 1 base and J 7 bases, with 11 bases left between them.

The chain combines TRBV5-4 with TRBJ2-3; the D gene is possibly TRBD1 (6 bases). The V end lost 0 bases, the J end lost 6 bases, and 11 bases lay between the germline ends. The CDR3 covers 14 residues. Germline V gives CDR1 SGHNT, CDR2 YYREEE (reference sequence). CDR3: CASSLGQEKDTQYF. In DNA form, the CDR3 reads TGTGCCAGCAGCTTGGGACAGGAAAAGGATACGCAGTATTTT.

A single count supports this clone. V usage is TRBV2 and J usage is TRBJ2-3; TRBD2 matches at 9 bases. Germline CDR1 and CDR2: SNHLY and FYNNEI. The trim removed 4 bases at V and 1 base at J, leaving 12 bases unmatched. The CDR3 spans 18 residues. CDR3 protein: CASSGREGVLRGTDTQYF. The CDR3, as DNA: TGTGCCAGCAGTGGGCGGGAGGGCGTGCTCCGAGGCACAGATACGCAGTATTTT.

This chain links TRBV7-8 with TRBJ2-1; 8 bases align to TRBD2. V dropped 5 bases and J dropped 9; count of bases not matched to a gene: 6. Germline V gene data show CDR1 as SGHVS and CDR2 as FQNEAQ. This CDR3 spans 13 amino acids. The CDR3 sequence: CASSLSLAGEQFF. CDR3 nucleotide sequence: TGTGCCAGCAGCCTGTCCCTAGCGGGTGAGCAGTTCTTC.

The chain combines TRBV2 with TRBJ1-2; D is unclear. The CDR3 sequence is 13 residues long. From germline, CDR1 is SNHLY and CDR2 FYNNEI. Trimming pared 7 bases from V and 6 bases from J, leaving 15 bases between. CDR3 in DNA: TGTGCCAGCACTATCCTTCGAGGGAATGGCTACACCTTC. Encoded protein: CASTILRGNGYTF.

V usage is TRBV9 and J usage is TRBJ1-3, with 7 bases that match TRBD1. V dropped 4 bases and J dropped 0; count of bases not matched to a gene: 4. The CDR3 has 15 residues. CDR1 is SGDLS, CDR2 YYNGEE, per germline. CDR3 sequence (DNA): TGTGCCAGCAGCATCGGGACAGTCTCTGGAAACACCATATATTTT. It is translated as CASSIGTVSGNTIYF.

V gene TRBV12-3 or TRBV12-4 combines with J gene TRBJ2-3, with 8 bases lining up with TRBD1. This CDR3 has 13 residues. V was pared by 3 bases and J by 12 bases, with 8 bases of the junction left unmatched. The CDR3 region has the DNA TGTGCCAGCAGTTTCAGGGGGCGAAGCTCACAGTATTTT. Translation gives CASSFRGRSSQYF.

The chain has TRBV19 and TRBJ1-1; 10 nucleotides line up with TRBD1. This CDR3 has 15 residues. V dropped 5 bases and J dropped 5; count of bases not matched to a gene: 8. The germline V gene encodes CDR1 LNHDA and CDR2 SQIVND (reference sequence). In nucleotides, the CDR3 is TGTGCCAGTAGTGCCCGACAGGGGGCAAGGACTGAAGCTTTCTTT. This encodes CASSARQGARTEAFF.

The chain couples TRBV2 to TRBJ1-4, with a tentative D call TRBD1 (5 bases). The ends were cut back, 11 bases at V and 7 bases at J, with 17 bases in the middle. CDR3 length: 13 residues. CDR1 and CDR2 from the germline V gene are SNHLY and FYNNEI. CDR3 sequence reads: CAGGLVGVEKLFF. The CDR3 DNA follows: TGTGCCGGGGGACTTGTCGGAGTTGAAAAACTGTTTTTT.

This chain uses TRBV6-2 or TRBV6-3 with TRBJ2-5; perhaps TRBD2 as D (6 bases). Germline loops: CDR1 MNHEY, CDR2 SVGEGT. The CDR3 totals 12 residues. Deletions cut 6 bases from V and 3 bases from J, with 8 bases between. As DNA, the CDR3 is TGTGCCAGCAGCCGCGGGGAAGAGACCCAGTACTTC. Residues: CASSRGEETQYF.

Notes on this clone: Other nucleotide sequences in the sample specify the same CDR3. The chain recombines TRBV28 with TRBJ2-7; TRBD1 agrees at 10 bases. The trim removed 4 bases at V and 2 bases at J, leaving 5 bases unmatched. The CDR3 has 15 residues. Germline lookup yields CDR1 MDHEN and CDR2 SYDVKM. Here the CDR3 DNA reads TGTGCCAGCAGTTCCGCCGGGACAGGGGCCTACGAGCAGTACTTC. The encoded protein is CASSSAGTGAYEQYF.

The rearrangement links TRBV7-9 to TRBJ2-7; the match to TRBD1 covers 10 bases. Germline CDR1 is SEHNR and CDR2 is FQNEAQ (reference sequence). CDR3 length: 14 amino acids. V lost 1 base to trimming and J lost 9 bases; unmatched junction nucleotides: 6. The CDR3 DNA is TGTGCCAGCAGCTTAGGACAGGGGGCGCTCGGGCAGTACTTC. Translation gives CASSLGQGALGQYF.